Below are 32 T cell receptor beta chains sequenced from a single sample in a study of blood T cell repertoires in COVID-19. Profiled with immunoSEQ multiplex PCR; TCRdb holds only in-frame clones, not every one. The table includes more than 80,000 clones, roughly four fifths detected once. Sequenced: peripheral blood. These receptors were obtained from a man older than 75 with COVID-19, enrolled during active disease.

This chain joins TRBV11-2 and TRBJ2-7; perhaps TRBD2 as D (5 bases). V lost 0 bases and J 0 bases, leaving 6 bases between the germline ends. Germline V gene lookup returns CDR1 SGHAT and CDR2 FQNNGV. The length of the CDR3 is 14 residues. In nucleotides, the CDR3 is TGTGCCAGCAGCTTAGAGCGGGCCTCCTACGAGCAGTACTTC. This sequence encodes CASSLERASYEQYF.

The chain recombines TRBV5-1 with TRBJ2-5; TRBD2 matches at 8 bases. Germline loops: CDR1 SGHRS, CDR2 YFSETQ. Unmatched junction bases numbered 9, after V lost 3 bases and J lost 2 bases. The length of the CDR3 is 16 residues. CDR3 coding DNA: TGCGCCAGCAGCTCTCGACTAGCGACGAGGCAAGAGACCCAGTACTTC. This sequence encodes CASSSRLATRQETQYF.

The chain joins TRBV9 to TRBJ2-1, with 11 bases lining up with TRBD2. The CDR3 is made up of 15 amino acids. The trim removed 3 bases at V and 6 bases at J, leaving 5 bases unmatched. The V gene's germline CDR1 is SGDLS and CDR2 YYNGEE. In nucleotides, the CDR3 is TGTGCCAGCAGCGATTTTAGCGGGAGGGGCAATGAGCAGTTCTTC. Its translation is CASSDFSGRGNEQFF.

The table lists this clone with a count of one. CDR3 in amino acids: CASRPTSGYGELFF. In nucleotides, the CDR3 is TGTGCCAGCAGACCAACTAGCGGGTACGGGGAGCTGTTTTTT. The chain combines TRBV7-3 with TRBJ2-2, with 9 bases fitting TRBD2. Germline V CDR1 and CDR2: SGHTA, FQGTGA. The V segment lost 6 bases and the J segment 7 bases; nucleotides outside the gene matches: 6. This CDR3 spans 14 amino acids.

The chain uses TRBV19 and TRBJ2-5, with 9 nucleotides matching TRBD1. The J segment lost 2 bases and the V segment lost 3 bases, leaving 4 bases of the junction unmatched. The germline CDR1 and CDR2 sequences are LNHDA and SQIVND (reference sequence). This CDR3 has 15 residues. CDR3 nucleotide sequence: TGTGCCAGTAGTATCTTCGGACAGGGGCAAGAGACCCAGTACTTC. Translating it yields CASSIFGQGQETQYF.

The CDR3 DNA is TGTGCCAGCAGCTCCCCACCGACGGGGTACTCCTACAATGAGCAGTTCTTC. The encoded protein is CASSSPPTGYSYNEQFF. The chain links TRBV7-9 to TRBJ2-1, with a weak D call TRBD2 (5 bases). Trimming took off 4 bases at V and 0 bases at J, with 16 bases between the two ends. Germline V gene lookup returns CDR1 SEHNR and CDR2 FQNEAQ (reference sequence). CDR3 length equals 17 residues.

V usage is TRBV28 and J usage is TRBJ1-5, with D possibly TRBD1 on 6 matching bases. V was trimmed by 2 bases and J by 2 bases, leaving 10 bases between them. The CDR3 runs to 15 residues. Germline CDR1 reads MDHEN; CDR2 reads SYDVKM. The CDR3 is CASSLQGLGNQPQHF. The CDR3, as DNA: TGTGCCAGCAGTTTACAGGGGTTGGGCAATCAGCCCCAGCATTTT.

This chain joins TRBV28 and TRBJ2-1; D gene ambiguous. Germline V gives CDR1 MDHEN, CDR2 SYDVKM. V was shortened by 5 bases and J by 3 bases, with 8 bases between the two germline ends. This CDR3 contains 13 residues. This CDR3 reads CASSPAGYNEQFF. CDR3 in DNA: TGTGCCAGCAGTCCGGCAGGCTACAATGAGCAGTTCTTC.

V is TRBV2 and J is TRBJ2-1, with 8 bases that match TRBD1. With V trimmed by 4 bases and J by 1 base, 6 bases remained unmatched. The CDR3 is made up of 16 amino acids. The germline CDR1 and CDR2 sequences are SNHLY and FYNNEI. The CDR3 nucleotides read TGTGCCAGCAGTGGGGGGACAGGCGGTTCCTACAATGAGCAGTTCTTC. It is translated as CASSGGTGGSYNEQFF.

This clone was picked up a small number of times. This sequence joins TRBV5-6 and TRBJ2-6; possible D gene TRBD1, 6 bases. The CDR3 covers 18 residues. Deletions cut 4 bases from V and 0 bases from J, with 17 bases between. Germline-derived CDR1 and CDR2 are SGHDT and YYEEEE. CDR3 DNA sequence: TGTGCCAGCAGCCCAATTACAGGGCGTAGCTCTGGGGCCAACGTCCTGACTTTC. This codes for CASSPITGRSSGANVLTF.

The chain carries TRBV5-1 and TRBJ2-2; possible D gene TRBD1, 5 bases. CDR1 and CDR2 (germline): SGHRS, YFSETQ. Trimming took 5 bases from V and 3 from J, leaving 8 bases between them. The CDR3 length is 13 residues. CDR3 in amino acids: CASREGDTGELFF. The CDR3 coding sequence is TGCGCCAGCAGAGAAGGGGACACCGGGGAGCTGTTTTTT.

Comments on this clone: The sample holds other DNA sequences that translate to the same CDR3. The CDR3 region has the DNA TGTGCCAGCAGTTTACGGTTATATGGCTACACCTTC. It codes for CASSLRLYGYTF. This chain uses TRBV28 with TRBJ1-2; no reliable D call. From germline, CDR1 is MDHEN and CDR2 SYDVKM. This CDR3 spans 12 amino acids. With 2 bases removed from V and 5 bases from J, the gap between germline ends came to 6 bases.

The V call is TRBV7-3, the J call TRBJ2-1; 8 bases are a match to TRBD1. Trimming cost V 5 bases and J 4 bases; bases outside gene matches: 7. Germline CDR1 and CDR2: SGHTA and FQGTGA. CDR3 size: 15 residues. The chain's CDR3 is CASSRGRGQYNEQFF. The CDR3 nucleotides are TGTGCCAGCAGCCGTGGCAGGGGGCAATACAATGAGCAGTTCTTC.

V gene TRBV6-1 combines with J gene TRBJ2-1; 10 bases fit TRBD2. The CDR3 has 18 amino acids. Germline CDR1 is MNHNS and CDR2 is SASEGT. With 6 bases clipped from V and 5 bases from J, the junction kept 16 bases outside the gene matches. Written as DNA, the CDR3 is TGTGCCAGCAGGGAATTCCCGGGACTAGCGAGGTTAGACAATGAGCAGTTCTTC. This codes for CASREFPGLARLDNEQFF.

The chain joins TRBV5-6 to TRBJ2-6; D gene unclear. Trimming left V 2 bases short and J 3 bases short, with 9 bases between. The CDR3 is 15 amino acids. CDR1 is SGHDT and CDR2 is YYEEEE in the germline V gene. DNA of the CDR3: TGTGCCAGCAGCTTAGGCTCGGGTGGGGCCAACGTCCTGACTTTC. This gives the protein CASSLGSGGANVLTF.

The chain employs TRBV7-3 and TRBJ1-6; 7 positions match TRBD1. From germline, CDR1 is SGHTA and CDR2 FQGTGA. The J segment lost 5 bases and the V segment lost 2 bases, leaving 0 bases of the junction unmatched. CDR3 size: 14 residues. DNA for the CDR3: TGTGCCAGCAGCTTAGGGACAGATAATTCACCCCTCCACTTT. Translating it yields CASSLGTDNSPLHF.

V usage is TRBV19 and J usage is TRBJ1-1; D is possibly TRBD1 (6 bases). V lost 5 bases and J 0 bases, leaving 13 bases between the germline ends. The CDR3 contains 15 residues. Germline CDR1 reads LNHDA; CDR2 reads SQIVND (reference sequence). CDR3 amino acids: CASSPSGQLNTEAFF. Written as DNA, the CDR3 is TGTGCCAGTAGTCCCTCGGGACAACTGAACACTGAAGCTTTCTTT.

V is TRBV7-9 and J is TRBJ1-4, with D possibly TRBD1 on 6 matching bases. V was shortened by 5 bases and J by 4 bases, with 14 bases between the two germline ends. CDR3 length: 15 amino acids. CDR1 and CDR2 (germline): SEHNR, FQNEAQ (reference sequence). The CDR3 sequence: CASSPGQMFNEKLFF. Here the CDR3 DNA reads TGTGCCAGCAGCCCCGGACAGATGTTTAATGAAAAACTGTTTTTT. Combining the CDR3 with reference TRBV7-9 and TRBJ1-4 gives the whole variable domain DTGVSQNPRHKITKRGQNVTFRCDPISEHNRLYWYRQTLGQGPEFLTYFQNEAQLEKSRLLSDRFSAERPKGSFSTLEIQRTEQGDSAMYLCASSPGQMFNEKLFFGSGTQLSVL.

This clone has only a few counts. The CDR3 sequence is CATRTGSNSPLHF. The CDR3 DNA reads as TGTGCCACAAGGACGGGGAGCAATTCACCCCTCCACTTT. The chain carries TRBV28 and TRBJ1-6, with D uncertain. Germline V lookup: CDR1 MDHEN, CDR2 SYDVKM. This CDR3 region has 13 residues. Trimming took 10 bases from V and 7 from J, leaving 14 bases between them.

The rearrangement joins TRBV19 to TRBJ1-6; 12 positions agree with TRBD1. The CDR3 is 14 residues long. Trimming cost V 4 bases and J 12 bases; bases outside gene matches: 4. CDR1 LNHDA and CDR2 SQIVND come from the germline V gene (reference sequence). The CDR3, as DNA: TGTGCCAGTAGTACGGGACAGGGGGCAGTACCCCTCCACTTT. Protein product: CASSTGQGAVPLHF.

V is TRBV11-2 and J is TRBJ1-1; D unresolved. Germline V gives CDR1 SGHAT, CDR2 FQNNGV. The CDR3 runs to 13 residues. With 1 base removed from V and 9 bases from J, the gap between germline ends came to 12 bases. CDR3 DNA sequence: TGTGCCAGCAGCTTAGGGAGGGTGGGGAAAGCTTTCTTT. Protein product: CASSLGRVGKAFF.

The genes are TRBV3-1 (or the pseudogene TRBV3-2) and TRBJ1-2, with 8 bases matching TRBD1. CDR1 is LGHDT and CDR2 is YNNKEL in the germline V gene (reference sequence). The V and J ends lost 2 bases and 7 bases, in that order; junction bases with no gene match: 6. The CDR3 contains 14 residues. CDR3 sequence: CASSQKTGVPGYTF. For the CDR3, the DNA is TGTGCCAGCAGCCAAAAGACAGGGGTTCCTGGCTACACCTTC.

This clone was seen just once. The J gene is TRBJ1-2, the V gene TRBV28; the match to TRBD1 covers 7 bases. The germline CDR1 and CDR2 sequences are MDHEN and SYDVKM. The junction had 11 bases not matched to a gene; V was cut back by 5 bases and J by 2 bases. This CDR3 spans 16 amino acids. CDR3 sequence reads: CASSPDEGANNYGYTF. The DNA for the CDR3 is TGTGCCAGCAGTCCTGATGAGGGGGCGAACAACTATGGCTACACCTTC.

The rearrangement links TRBV28 to TRBJ2-3, with TRBD2 matching 9 bases. CDR1 is MDHEN and CDR2 is SYDVKM in the germline V gene. The CDR3 is 15 amino acids. Trimming removed 5 bases from V and 2 bases from J; junction bases left unmatched: 5. The CDR3 DNA reads TGTGCCAGCAGTCCCGGGACTAGCACCACAGATACGCAGTATTTT. It is translated as CASSPGTSTTDTQYF.

This chain links TRBV3-1 (or the pseudogene TRBV3-2) with TRBJ2-5, with 8 bases lining up with TRBD1. Germline V gene data show CDR1 as LGHDT and CDR2 as YNNKEL (reference sequence). This CDR3 comprises 13 residues. The V and J ends lost 9 bases and 2 bases, in that order; junction bases with no gene match: 5. The chain's CDR3 is CASLRGPQETQYF. CDR3 bases: TGTGCCAGTCTCAGGGGGCCGCAAGAGACCCAGTACTTC.

The chain uses TRBV19 and TRBJ2-1, with 12 bases fitting TRBD2. The germline V gene encodes CDR1 LNHDA and CDR2 SQIVND (reference sequence). The CDR3 runs to 16 residues. V dropped 7 bases and J dropped 8; count of bases not matched to a gene: 12. The CDR3 region is CASTLTSGSPRHEQFF. CDR3 DNA: TGTGCCAGTACTTTGACTAGCGGGAGCCCCCGGCATGAGCAGTTCTTC. The complete variable domain, with remaining parts taken from reference TRBV19 and TRBJ2-1, reads DGGITQSPKYLFRKEGQNVTLSCEQNLNHDAMYWYRQDPGQGLRLIYYSQIVNDFQKGDIAEGYSVSREKKESFPLTVTSAQKNPTAFYLCASTLTSGSPRHEQFFGPGTRLTVL.

The chain combines TRBV27 with TRBJ2-1; possibly TRBD2 for D (5 bases). Germline CDR1 is MNHEY and CDR2 is SMNVEV (reference sequence). This CDR3 spans 13 amino acids. Between the trimmed V and J ends, which lost 3 bases and 3 bases, there was a span of 6 bases. CDR3: CASSFGLYNEQFF. In nucleotides, the CDR3 is TGTGCCAGCAGTTTCGGACTCTACAATGAGCAGTTCTTC.

This chain links TRBV28 with TRBJ2-1; D gene unclear. The germline V gene encodes CDR1 MDHEN and CDR2 SYDVKM. The CDR3 length is 14 residues. Between the trimmed V and J ends, which lost 5 bases and 5 bases, there was a span of 13 bases. This CDR3 is CASSILTWNNEQFF. The CDR3 DNA follows: TGTGCCAGCAGTATACTGACTTGGAACAATGAGCAGTTCTTC.

V usage is TRBV27 and J usage is TRBJ1-6; 7 nucleotides align to TRBD1. Germline-derived CDR1 and CDR2 are MNHEY and SMNVEV (reference sequence). The CDR3 sequence is 14 residues long. Trimming removed 5 bases from V and 7 bases from J; junction bases left unmatched: 5. The CDR3 sequence is CASSHRGGNSPLHF. For the CDR3, the DNA is TGTGCCAGCAGTCACAGGGGAGGAAATTCACCCCTCCACTTT.

This rearrangement joins TRBV12-5 to TRBJ2-1; possibly TRBD1 for D (6 bases). Trimming pared 6 bases from V and 4 bases from J, leaving 7 bases between. Germline loops: CDR1 LGHNT, CDR2 FRNRAP. The CDR3 has 12 amino acids. CDR3 nucleotide sequence: TGTGCTAGTGGAAGGGGGTACAATGAGCAGTTCTTC. Translation: CASGRGYNEQFF.

The chain carries TRBV5-5 and TRBJ2-5, with a possible D match to TRBD2 (6 bases). The germline CDR1 and CDR2 sequences are SGHKS and YYEKEE (reference sequence). Trimming cost V 4 bases and J 5 bases, with 15 bases left between them. The CDR3 is 14 amino acids. CDR3 sequence (DNA): TGTGCCAGCAGCCCTCTGCTAGCGACGGAGACCCAGTACTTC. Encoded protein: CASSPLLATETQYF.

The rearrangement links TRBV9 to TRBJ2-1, with a weak D call TRBD2 (6 bases). V lost 4 bases, J lost 2 bases, and 19 bases lay in between. The CDR3 runs to 17 residues. The germline V gene has CDR1 SGDLS and CDR2 YYNGEE. Written as DNA, the CDR3 is TGTGCCAGCAGCTTATTACACGGGAGCGGCCCCTACAATGAGCAGTTCTTC. It specifies CASSLLHGSGPYNEQFF.